These 30 T cell receptor beta chains originate from one sample sequenced in a study of T cell responses to AZD1222 COVID-19 vaccine (TCRdb year 2021). Libraries were built with the immunoSEQ multiplex PCR assay. What TCRdb holds here is the immuneACCESS table cut down to in-frame rearrangements. Part of the clones is not present; checked against another copy, under half of the missing clones reflect an unresolved V gene, and the others are unexplained. The sample contains 100,000 to 150,000 clones, roughly 90% of them found a single time. Of the sample, 4.2% falls within the top ten clones. The time point label corresponds to: baseline before first vaccination. This specimen consisted of peripheral blood, obtained on day 0 of AZD1222 vaccination. Every receptor here comes from an adult in good health.

This sequence joins TRBV10-1 and TRBJ2-7, with a possible D match to TRBD2 (6 bases). The germline V gene encodes CDR1 WNHNN and CDR2 SYGVQD (reference sequence). This CDR3 contains 15 residues. V dropped 6 bases and J dropped 3 bases, with 18 bases sitting between them. The CDR3 region has the DNA TGCGCCAGCAGCGAAACTTCGGGACTTCACTACGAGCAGTACTTC. Its protein is CASSETSGLHYEQYF.

V and J are TRBV7-2 and TRBJ2-1; D assignment may be TRBD1 or TRBD2 (6 bases each). The V and J ends lost 0 bases and 2 bases respectively, with 8 bases between them. The CDR3 covers 15 residues. The V gene's germline CDR1 is SGHTA and CDR2 FQGNSA. CDR3 DNA: TGTGCCAGCAGCTTAGCCGGGGGCCCCTACAATGAGCAGTTCTTC. This encodes CASSLAGGPYNEQFF.

The rearrangement links TRBV30 to TRBJ1-2, with D maybe TRBD1 (6 bases). The CDR3 is 13 amino acids. Germline CDR1 reads GTSNPN; CDR2 reads SVGIG (reference sequence). Trimming cost V 8 bases and J 8 bases, with 21 bases left between them. DNA of the CDR3: TGTGCCCGGATGAGAGGGGGGCTAGGGGGCTACACCTTC. Encoded protein: CARMRGGLGGYTF.

Only one count was recorded for this clone. The genes are TRBV28 and TRBJ1-5; D unresolved. The ends were cut back, 3 bases at V and 5 bases at J, with 2 bases in the middle. Per germline, CDR1 MDHEN and CDR2 SYDVKM. The CDR3 runs to 11 residues. The CDR3 is CASSLDQPQHF. CDR3 nucleotide sequence: TGTGCCAGCAGTTTGGATCAGCCCCAGCATTTT.

The CDR3 coding sequence is TGCGCCAGCAGCCAACCCCTCGAAGAGCAGTTCTTC. As protein: CASSQPLEEQFF. This chain connects TRBV4-1 to TRBJ2-1; D remains unclear. Trimming removed 2 bases at V and 10 bases at J, with 9 bases between. Germline CDR1 is MGHRA and CDR2 is YSYEKL. This CDR3 region has 12 residues.

This chain connects TRBV19 to TRBJ1-5, with TRBD1 identical over 8 bases. This CDR3 contains 14 residues. The germline V gene has CDR1 LNHDA and CDR2 SQIVND (reference sequence). J was trimmed by 7 bases and V by 4 bases; bases with no gene match: 6. Here the CDR3 reads CASSKGQGVQPQHF. The CDR3 DNA follows: TGTGCCAGTAGTAAAGGACAGGGTGTCCAGCCCCAGCATTTT.

The chain links TRBV5-1 to TRBJ2-1, with TRBD2 identical over 7 bases. The CDR3 is 16 amino acids. The V segment lost 2 bases and the J segment 4 bases; nucleotides outside the gene matches: 9. The germline V gene has CDR1 SGHRS and CDR2 YFSETQ. CDR3 DNA: TGCGCCAGCAGCTTAGGCGGCGGGAGCCTATACAATGAGCAGTTCTTC. Encoded protein: CASSLGGGSLYNEQFF.

This clone was counted a single time. The chain couples TRBV19 to TRBJ2-2; the match to TRBD2 covers 7 bases. Trimming took 1 base from V and 5 from J; bases not matched to a gene: 1. Germline CDR1 is LNHDA and CDR2 is SQIVND (reference sequence). The CDR3 is made up of 14 amino acids. The CDR3 here is CASSIAGGTGELFF. CDR3 nucleotides: TGTGCCAGTAGTATAGCGGGGGGTACCGGGGAGCTGTTTTTT.

The V call is TRBV18, the J call TRBJ2-7; D remains unclear. V was pared by 0 bases and J by 0 bases, with 6 bases between. The CDR3 sequence is 14 residues long. Germline loops: CDR1 KGHSH, CDR2 LQKENI. CDR3 protein: CASSPPNYSYEQYF. The CDR3 nucleotides read TGTGCCAGCTCACCACCGAACTACTCCTACGAGCAGTACTTC.

J is TRBJ2-2 and V is TRBV9, with a tentative D call TRBD1 (6 bases). Germline lookup yields CDR1 SGDLS and CDR2 YYNGEE. Trimming removed 2 bases at V and 2 bases at J, with 13 bases between. CDR3 size: 16 residues. The CDR3 nucleotides read TGTGCCAGCAGCGTCTCGACAGGTCGTAACACCGGGGAGCTGTTTTTT. Protein product: CASSVSTGRNTGELFF.

V usage is TRBV9 and J usage is TRBJ2-5, with D maybe TRBD2 (6 bases). Trimming pared 1 base from V and 5 bases from J, leaving 18 bases between. Germline CDR1 is SGDLS and CDR2 is YYNGEE. CDR3 length: 16 residues. In DNA, the CDR3 is TGTGCCAGCAGCGTAAAGGCGGGGTTAAAGGGTGAGACCCAGTACTTC. It codes for CASSVKAGLKGETQYF.

This clone was seen a single time. CDR3 amino acids: CASSLAARDETQYF. CDR3 in DNA: TGTGCCAGCAGCTTAGCGGCGAGGGACGAGACCCAGTACTTC. The chain combines TRBV7-6 with TRBJ2-5; either TRBD1 or TRBD2 may supply D (5 bases each). V dropped 0 bases and J dropped 5 bases, with 10 bases sitting between them. The CDR3 extends over 14 amino acids. Germline CDR1 and CDR2: SGHVS and FNYEAQ.

The V gene is TRBV24-1, the J gene TRBJ2-3, with TRBD1 identical over 9 bases. Germline V gene data show CDR1 as KGHDR and CDR2 as SFDVKD. J gave up 0 bases and V 7 bases, and 19 bases lay outside the gene matches. The CDR3 contains 20 residues. The CDR3 region is CATRADPGQGDSESTDTQYF. The CDR3 region has the DNA TGTGCCACCAGGGCGGACCCGGGACAGGGCGATTCAGAAAGCACAGATACGCAGTATTTT.

The rearrangement uses TRBV9 and TRBJ2-5; 7 positions agree with TRBD2. CDR1 is SGDLS, CDR2 YYNGEE, per germline. The V segment lost 0 bases and the J segment 2 bases; nucleotides outside the gene matches: 7. The CDR3 runs to 16 residues. As DNA, the CDR3 is TGTGCCAGCAGCGTAGCTACCAGAGCGGGACAAGAGACCCAGTACTTC. This encodes CASSVATRAGQETQYF.

The chain uses TRBV10-3 and TRBJ1-4; a weak D match, TRBD1 (5 bases). Germline lookup yields CDR1 ENHRY and CDR2 SYGVKD. Deletions cut 8 bases from V and 6 bases from J, with 16 bases between. The length of the CDR3 is 14 residues. The CDR3 nucleotides are TGTGCCATCGCCGACAGCGAGTCCCATGAAAAACTGTTTTTT. Residues: CAIADSESHEKLFF.

The V call is TRBV7-3, the J call TRBJ2-1; D possibly corresponds to TRBD2 (7 bases). V gave up 1 base and J gave up 4 bases, with 14 bases separating them. Germline V gene data show CDR1 as SGHTA and CDR2 as FQGTGA. The CDR3 is 16 residues long. The DNA of the CDR3 is TGTGCCAGCAGCTTAAATCGGGGGGCCCCATACAATGAGCAGTTCTTC. This gives the protein CASSLNRGAPYNEQFF.

V gene TRBV19 combines with J gene TRBJ2-1; 9 bases are a match to TRBD1. V was clipped by 5 bases and J by 9 bases; unmatched bases: 5. Germline V gene data show CDR1 as LNHDA and CDR2 as SQIVND (reference sequence). The CDR3 consists of 13 residues. The CDR3 bases are TGTGCCAGTAGTCGGACAGGGGATCGTGAGCAGTTCTTC. This gives the protein CASSRTGDREQFF.

The rearrangement joins TRBV6-5 to TRBJ1-2; 7 nucleotides match TRBD1. V dropped 2 bases and J dropped 3; count of bases not matched to a gene: 6. Germline V gene lookup returns CDR1 MNHEY and CDR2 SVGAGI. The CDR3 runs 15 residues. CDR3 loop: CASSYPTGSDYGYTF. The CDR3, as DNA: TGTGCCAGCAGTTACCCGACAGGGAGCGACTATGGCTACACCTTC.

The CDR3 DNA reads as TGCGCCAGCAGCCTGTCGGGGGCAGCCTACAATGAGCAGTTCTTC. Translation: CASSLSGAAYNEQFF. The rearrangement uses TRBV5-1 and TRBJ2-1; D possibly matches TRBD1 or TRBD2 (6 bases each). The V gene's germline CDR1 is SGHRS and CDR2 YFSETQ. Between the trimmed V and J ends, which lost 4 bases and 2 bases, there was a span of 13 bases. This CDR3 comprises 15 residues. The full variable domain, its missing parts supplied by reference TRBV5-1 and TRBJ2-1, is KAGVTQTPRYLIKTRGQQVTLSCSPISGHRSVSWYQQTPGQGLQFLFEYFSETQRNKGNFPGRFSGRQFSNSRSEMNVSTLELGDSALYLCASSLSGAAYNEQFFGPGTRLTVL.

V gene TRBV14 combines with J gene TRBJ2-3; 8 nucleotides line up with TRBD1. The germline CDR1 and CDR2 sequences are SGHDN and FVKESK. This CDR3 has 16 residues. V gave up 1 base and J gave up 1 base; unmatched junction bases: 4. The chain's CDR3 is CASSQGRTGRTDTQYF. CDR3 sequence (DNA): TGTGCCAGCAGCCAAGGCCGGACAGGGCGCACAGATACGCAGTATTTT.

V gene TRBV4-1 combines with J gene TRBJ1-6; 7 bases agree with TRBD1. CDR3 size: 15 residues. CDR1 is MGHRA and CDR2 is YSYEKL in the germline V gene. After removal of 2 bases from V and 13 bases from J, the junction contained 11 bases not matched to a gene. CDR3 protein: CASSQPDRASIPLHF. Here the CDR3 DNA reads TGCGCCAGCAGCCAACCCGACAGGGCTAGCATTCCCCTCCACTTT.

CDR3 bases: TGTGCCAGCAGCTTAGCCTCCTCCGGGGTCCAGAATTCACCCCTCCACTTT. Translation: CASSLASSGVQNSPLHF. The V call is TRBV7-9, the J call TRBJ1-6; D remains ambiguous. The germline CDR1 and CDR2 sequences are SEHNR and FQNEAQ (reference sequence). This CDR3 is built from 17 residues. V was shortened by 0 bases and J by 7 bases, with 16 bases between the two germline ends.

The chain carries TRBV7-9 and TRBJ2-2; a weak D match, TRBD1 (6 bases). CDR3 length equals 14 residues. The ends were cut back, 5 bases at V and 4 bases at J, with 11 bases in the middle. Germline CDR1 SEHNR, CDR2 FQNEAQ (reference sequence). The CDR3 sequence: CASSRQAPTGELFF. CDR3 coding DNA: TGTGCCAGCAGCCGACAGGCTCCCACCGGGGAGCTGTTTTTT.

This clone was detected only once. V is TRBV11-2 and J is TRBJ2-7; tentatively, D is TRBD2 (6 bases). Trimming cost V 0 bases and J 3 bases, with 9 bases left between them. The CDR3 loop spans 14 amino acids. CDR1 SGHAT and CDR2 FQNNGV come from the germline V gene. CDR3 region: CASSLEVGGYEQYF. The CDR3 nucleotides read TGTGCCAGCAGCTTAGAGGTCGGGGGCTACGAGCAGTACTTC.

The CDR3 reads CASLRGLRDEKLFF. DNA of the CDR3: TGTGCCAGCCTACGGGGACTCAGGGATGAAAAACTGTTTTTT. V and J are TRBV2 and TRBJ1-4; D is possibly TRBD1 (5 bases). The V end was cut by 8 bases, the J end by 6 bases, with 16 bases between. CDR3 length equals 14 residues. CDR1 is SNHLY and CDR2 is FYNNEI in the germline V gene.

The chain has TRBV10-2 and TRBJ1-3, with a tentative D call TRBD1 (5 bases). The germline V gene has CDR1 WSHSY and CDR2 SAAADI. The CDR3 length is 14 residues. Trimming stripped 4 bases from V and 3 bases from J, with 10 bases between. The CDR3 here is CASSAAGVGNTIYF. CDR3 nucleotide sequence: TGCGCCAGCAGTGCGGCGGGGGTTGGAAACACCATATATTTT.

The table lists this clone with a count of one. This chain uses TRBV19 with TRBJ2-2; D gene unclear. Trimming took 6 bases from V and 6 from J, leaving 11 bases between them. The CDR3 covers 13 residues. Looked up from germline, CDR1 is LNHDA and CDR2 is SQIVND (reference sequence). In DNA, the CDR3 is TGTGCCAGTAGATCCAGGAGTTCCGGGGAGCTGTTTTTT. As protein: CASRSRSSGELFF.

This rearrangement joins TRBV27 to TRBJ1-6; a possible D gene is TRBD1 (6 bases). Per the germline V gene, CDR1 is MNHEY and CDR2 is SMNVEV (reference sequence). The CDR3 length is 14 residues. V gave up 6 bases and J gave up 8 bases, with 14 bases separating them. CDR3 protein: CASRPGHSDSPLHF. DNA for the CDR3: TGTGCCAGCAGACCGGGACATTCAGATTCACCCCTCCACTTT.

The chain employs TRBV3-1 (or the pseudogene TRBV3-2) and TRBJ1-1; no clear D. The length of the CDR3 is 17 residues. Trimming cost V 4 bases and J 1 base, with 19 bases left between them. Germline CDR1 reads LGHDT; CDR2 reads YNNKEL (reference sequence). In DNA form, the CDR3 reads TGTGCCAGCAGCCTCCCAAGTATTCTGACAAAGAACACTGAAGCTTTCTTT. Its translation is CASSLPSILTKNTEAFF.

V gene TRBV10-3 combines with J gene TRBJ2-1, with TRBD2 identical over 11 bases. Losses at the gene ends were 4 bases for V and 7 bases for J; bases not matched to a gene: 3. The CDR3 length is 14 residues. The germline V gene has CDR1 ENHRY and CDR2 SYGVKD. CDR3 sequence: CAISGLAGGNEQFF. In DNA form, the CDR3 reads TGTGCCATCAGTGGCCTAGCGGGGGGTAATGAGCAGTTCTTC.